These T cell receptor beta chains were read from a single sample in a study of low-dose radiotherapy and immunotherapy resistance in tumors. TCRdb itself ran the reads through MiXCR, one entry per CDR3 protein. The sample contains tens of thousands of distinct CDR3 sequences, roughly a sixth of which appear only once. Sequenced material: PBMCs, taken before treatment. These receptors were obtained from a male donor with prostate cancer. Both conserved end residues are part of each CDR3. D genes are given only for firm matches. Clone size, where shown, is once, few, many, or a class for clones that have expanded.

TRBV19	NA	TRBJ2-2	many	CASSIARGGGELFF	TGTGCCAGTAGTATAGCCAGGGGTGGCGGGGAGCTGTTTTTT
TRBV6-5	NA	TRBJ1-2	many	CASSPGGYYGYTF	TGTGCCAGCTCTCCGGGGGGGTACTATGGCTACACCTTC
TRBV20-1	TRBD2	TRBJ2-3	many	CSATAGRTDTQYF	TGCAGTGCCACAGCGGGGCGCACAGATACGCAGTATTTT
TRBV11-3	TRBD2	TRBJ2-1	many	CASSLDGGGLFNEQFF	TGTGCCAGCAGCTTAGACGGCGGGGGTCTTTTCAATGAGCAGTTCTTC
TRBV11-2	TRBD2	TRBJ2-7	many	CASSLAGGSSYEQYF	TGTGCCAGCAGCTTGGCGGGGGGGAGCTCCTACGAGCAGTACTTC
TRBV7-6	NA	TRBJ2-5	many	CASSPAGVLQETQYF	TGTGCCAGCAGCCCCGCCGGGGTACTACAAGAGACCCAGTACTTC
TRBV6-5	NA	TRBJ1-2	many	CASSPGVYGYTF	TGTGCCAGCAGCCCCGGGGTCTATGGCTACACCTTC
TRBV21-1	NA	TRBJ1-4	many	CASSNRTGEDEKLFF	TGTGCCAGCAGCAACCGGACAGGGGAGGATGAAAAACTGTTTTTT
TRBV7-9	NA	TRBJ2-1	many	CASSPPERPNNEQFF	TGTGCCAGCAGCCCCCCGGAGCGGCCTAACAATGAGCAGTTCTTC
TRBV20-1	NA	TRBJ2-7	many	CSARGVAPGLSYEQYF	TGCAGTGCTAGAGGCGTGGCCCCGGGACTGTCCTACGAGCAGTACTTC
TRBV6-5	NA	TRBJ2-7	NA	CASSYSRAQGRTYEQYF	TGTGCCAGCAGTTACTCGAGGGCACAGGGGAGGACCTACGAGCAGTACTTC
TRBV2	NA	TRBJ2-2	many	CASTPSRTGELFF	TGTGCCAGCACCCCCTCAAGGACCGGGGAGCTGTTTTTT
TRBV11-2	NA	TRBJ1-1	few	CASTLKAEGNTEAFF	TGTGCCAGCACCTTAAAGGCGGAGGGGAACACTGAAGCTTTCTTT
TRBV2	NA	TRBJ2-7	many	CASSEDGYEQYF	TGTGCCAGCAGCGAAGACGGCTACGAGCAGTACTTC
TRBV18	NA	TRBJ2-7	NA	CASSASVGESYEQYF	TGTGCCAGCTCAGCCTCAGTGGGGGAATCCTACGAGCAGTACTTC
TRBV13	TRBD1	TRBJ1-6	many	CASVDREGSPLHF	TGTGCCAGCGTGGACAGGGAGGGTTCACCCCTCCACTTT
TRBV2	TRBD2	TRBJ2-6	many	CASRGSGVGANVLTF	TGTGCCAGCAGGGGTAGCGGGGTTGGGGCCAACGTCCTGACTTTC
TRBV10-2	TRBD1	TRBJ1-5	few	CASGGQAYSNQPQHF	TGCGCCAGCGGCGGACAGGCATATAGCAATCAGCCCCAGCATTTT